Following are 26 T cell receptor beta chains from one sample sequenced in a study of blood T cell repertoires in COVID-19. The table came from immunoSEQ multiplex PCR; TCRdb's copy has only in-frame clones and leaves some out. The table records approximately 200,000 clones, 79% of them present only once. The sequencing input was peripheral blood. The source of these receptors is a man aged 60-69 years with active or convalescent COVID-19.

The chain carries TRBV11-2 and TRBJ2-2; D is possibly TRBD1 (6 bases). The CDR3 runs 15 residues. V lost 7 bases to trimming and J lost 5 bases, with 17 bases between them. Germline CDR1 is SGHAT and CDR2 is FQNNGV. The DNA for the CDR3 is TGTGCCAGCACCTTGACAGGCCTTGGGACCGGGGAGCTGTTTTTT. Protein: CASTLTGLGTGELFF. The full variable domain, in which reference TRBV11-2 and TRBJ2-2 provide the parts outside the CDR3, is EAGVAQSPRYKIIEKRQSVAFWCNPISGHATLYWYQQILGQGPKLLIQFQNNGVVDDSQLPKDRFSAERLKGVDSTLKIQPAKLEDSAVYLCASTLTGLGTGELFFGEGSRLTVL.

The J gene is TRBJ1-2, the V gene TRBV28, with 7 bases fitting TRBD1. This CDR3 spans 14 amino acids. V lost 5 bases to trimming and J lost 5 bases; unmatched junction nucleotides: 8. Germline CDR1 is MDHEN and CDR2 is SYDVKM. The CDR3 reads CASSAGTAGYGYTF. As DNA, the CDR3 is TGTGCCAGCAGTGCCGGGACAGCCGGGTATGGCTACACCTTC.

The gene calls are TRBV9 and TRBJ2-3; possible D gene TRBD2, 6 bases. V lost 0 bases and J 5 bases, leaving 16 bases between the germline ends. Germline lookup yields CDR1 SGDLS and CDR2 YYNGEE. The CDR3 consists of 16 residues. The CDR3 here is CASSVEGGRNGDTQYF. CDR3 nucleotide sequence: TGTGCCAGCAGCGTAGAAGGAGGGCGCAATGGAGATACGCAGTATTTT.

The chain couples TRBV6-2 or TRBV6-3 to TRBJ2-7; TRBD2 is a possible D gene (5 bases). Germline CDR1 reads MNHEY; CDR2 reads SVGEGT. The V and J ends lost 2 bases and 0 bases respectively, with 14 bases between them. The CDR3 contains 16 residues. For the CDR3, the DNA is TGTGCCAGCAGTTACGGGGTAGCGTCGAGCTCCTACGAGCAGTACTTC. Residues: CASSYGVASSSYEQYF.

The V and J genes are TRBV6-2 or TRBV6-3 and TRBJ2-3; the match to TRBD1 covers 10 bases. With V trimmed by 4 bases and J by 3 bases, 4 bases remained unmatched. Germline lookup yields CDR1 MNHEY and CDR2 SVGEGT. The CDR3 length is 15 residues. The CDR3 DNA reads as TGTGCCAGCAGTTCCCGGGACAGGGGTACAGATACGCAGTATTTT. This gives the protein CASSSRDRGTDTQYF.

The CDR3 DNA reads as TGTGCCACCAGTGATGGCTGGGAGTACAATCAGCCCCAGCATTTT. Amino acid sequence: CATSDGWEYNQPQHF. V usage is TRBV24-1 and J usage is TRBJ1-5; D gene ambiguous. V lost 3 bases, J lost 3 bases, and 11 bases lay in between. The CDR3 has 15 amino acids. CDR1 KGHDR and CDR2 SFDVKD come from the germline V gene.

This chain joins TRBV6-5 and TRBJ2-1; 7 bases match TRBD1. Germline assignment: CDR1 MNHEY and CDR2 SVGAGI. V trimming: 4 bases; J trimming: 12 bases; junction bases outside the gene matches: 6. The length of the CDR3 is 12 residues. CDR3 amino acids: CASSSGQLGQFF. CDR3 in DNA: TGTGCCAGCAGTTCGGGACAGTTGGGGCAGTTCTTC.

This chain uses TRBV29-1 with TRBJ1-1; 7 positions match TRBD1. This CDR3 comprises 14 residues. Looked up from germline, CDR1 is SQVTM and CDR2 is ANQGSEA. The V and J ends lost 3 bases and 1 base, in that order; junction bases with no gene match: 5. CDR3: CSVEEDRANTEAFF. The CDR3 DNA follows: TGCAGCGTTGAGGAAGACAGGGCGAACACTGAAGCTTTCTTT. The full variable domain, its missing parts supplied by reference TRBV29-1 and TRBJ1-1, is SAVISQKPSRDICQRGTSLTIQCQVDSQVTMMFWYRQQPGQSLTLIATANQGSEATYESGFVIDKFPISRPNLTFSTLTVSNMSPEDSSIYLCSVEEDRANTEAFFGQGTRLTVV.

This clone was seen ten or more times. The chain joins TRBV5-1 to TRBJ1-1; the match to TRBD1 covers 8 bases. This CDR3 has 15 residues. Germline CDR1 and CDR2: SGHRS and YFSETQ. V lost 4 bases to trimming and J lost 1 base; unmatched junction nucleotides: 6. In DNA form, the CDR3 reads TGCGCCAGCAGCCCCCTGACAGGGGAGAACACTGAAGCTTTCTTT. Its protein is CASSPLTGENTEAFF.

J is TRBJ2-7 and V is TRBV7-2; possibly TRBD1 for D (5 bases). CDR1 is SGHTA, CDR2 FQGNSA, per germline. The V and J ends lost 0 bases and 3 bases respectively, with 21 bases between them. This CDR3 has 18 residues. The CDR3 DNA reads as TGTGCCAGCAGCTTAGCGGGGCGTCAGTCCAACCCCTTCTACGAGCAGTACTTC. Translating gives CASSLAGRQSNPFYEQYF. The full variable domain, completed using reference TRBV7-2 and TRBJ2-7, is GAGVSQSPSNKVTEKGKDVELRCDPISGHTALYWYRQSLGQGLEFLIYFQGNSAPDKSGLPSDRFSAERTGGSVSTLTIQRTQQEDSAVYLCASSLAGRQSNPFYEQYFGPGTRLTVT.

The gene calls are TRBV2 and TRBJ1-6; D might be TRBD1 (6 bases). The CDR3 has 14 residues. V lost 1 base and J lost 5, with 6 bases in between. CDR1 is SNHLY and CDR2 is FYNNEI in the germline V gene. CDR3 residues: CASSEGTDNSPLHF. The CDR3 DNA follows: TGTGCCAGCAGTGAAGGGACAGATAATTCACCCCTCCACTTT.

This clone was seen a single time. The rearrangement joins TRBV9 to TRBJ2-7; 13 bases are a match to TRBD2. The germline CDR1 and CDR2 sequences are SGDLS and YYNGEE. The CDR3 runs to 15 residues. J gave up 5 bases and V 3 bases, and 5 bases lay outside the gene matches. CDR3 DNA: TGTGCCAGCAGCGGCGGGACTAGCGGGAACAACGAGCAGTACTTC. Its protein product is CASSGGTSGNNEQYF. The variable domain in full, completed from reference TRBV9 and TRBJ2-7, reads DSGVTQTPKHLITATGQRVTLRCSPRSGDLSVYWYQQSLDQGLQFLIQYYNGEERAKGNILERFSAQQFPDLHSELNLSSLELGDSALYFCASSGGTSGNNEQYFGPGTRLTVT.

This chain joins TRBV18 and TRBJ1-6; D is unclear. CDR1 and CDR2 from the germline V gene are KGHSH and LQKENI. The V end was cut by 8 bases, the J end by 6 bases, with 11 bases between. The CDR3 has 13 residues. The CDR3 DNA reads TGTGCCAGCCTGGAACAGATTAATTCACCCCTCCACTTT. Its translation is CASLEQINSPLHF. Together with reference TRBV18 and TRBJ1-6, the CDR3 gives the full variable domain: NAGVMQNPRHLVRRRGQEARLRCSPMKGHSHVYWYRQLPEEGLKFMVYLQKENIIDESGMPKERFSAEFPKEGPSILRIQQVVRGDSAAYFCASLEQINSPLHFGNGTRLTVT.

This chain links TRBV6-6 with TRBJ1-1; tentative D call: TRBD1 (6 bases). Germline CDR1 MNHNY, CDR2 SVGAGI (reference sequence). Trimming stripped 5 bases from V and 1 base from J, with 8 bases between. The CDR3 runs 13 residues. The DNA for the CDR3 is TGTGCCAGCAGTCAACAGGGGAACACTGAAGCTTTCTTT. Protein sequence: CASSQQGNTEAFF.

This chain connects TRBV7-3 to TRBJ2-1; 11 bases agree with TRBD1. There are 15 residues in the CDR3. The J segment lost 6 bases and the V segment lost 6 bases, leaving 7 bases of the junction unmatched. Germline lookup yields CDR1 SGHTA and CDR2 FQGTGA. CDR3 bases: TGTGCCAGCAGGTCACCGGGACAGGGGGTCAATGAGCAGTTCTTC. This encodes CASRSPGQGVNEQFF.

J is TRBJ2-3 and V is TRBV10-2, with 10 bases that match TRBD2. V dropped 2 bases and J dropped 5; count of bases not matched to a gene: 10. CDR3 length: 17 residues. Germline V CDR1 and CDR2: WSHSY, SAAADI. The CDR3 spells CASSELAGARGGDTQYF. The CDR3 DNA reads as TGCGCCAGCAGTGAGCTAGCGGGAGCCCGGGGAGGAGATACGCAGTATTTT.

V gene TRBV24-1 combines with J gene TRBJ2-3, with a possible D match to TRBD2 (5 bases). The V end was cut by 5 bases, the J end by 7 bases, with 12 bases between. The length of the CDR3 is 13 residues. Germline-derived CDR1 and CDR2 are KGHDR and SFDVKD. CDR3 in DNA: TGTGCCACCAGTGTTAGTGGAGGACATACGCAGTATTTT. It is translated as CATSVSGGHTQYF.

V usage is TRBV3-1 (or the pseudogene TRBV3-2) and J usage is TRBJ2-1; 14 bases are shared with TRBD2. Germline V gives CDR1 LGHDT, CDR2 YNNKEL (reference sequence). The CDR3 length is 19 residues. The V segment lost 6 bases and the J segment 7 bases; nucleotides outside the gene matches: 17. The CDR3: CASSERTGTSGRRGNEQFF. The CDR3 DNA reads as TGTGCCAGCAGTGAAAGAACTGGGACTAGCGGGAGAAGGGGAAATGAGCAGTTCTTC.

The V gene is TRBV28, the J gene TRBJ2-3; tentatively, D is TRBD1 (5 bases). This CDR3 spans 12 amino acids. With 6 bases removed from V and 2 bases from J, the gap between germline ends came to 6 bases. Germline-derived CDR1 and CDR2 are MDHEN and SYDVKM. CDR3 amino acids: CASRGPTDTQYF. In DNA, the CDR3 is TGTGCCAGCAGGGGGCCCACAGATACGCAGTATTTT.

The CDR3 protein is CASTTLPQNTEAFF. CDR3 nucleotides: TGTGCCAGCACCACTTTACCCCAGAACACTGAAGCTTTCTTT. This chain joins TRBV28 and TRBJ1-1; D is ambiguous. The CDR3 length is 14 residues. Germline V gene data show CDR1 as MDHEN and CDR2 as SYDVKM. The germline V and J ends were trimmed by 7 bases and 1 base, with 13 bases remaining between them.

The chain's CDR3 is CASSLGDRGLDNYGYTF. CDR3 DNA: TGTGCCAGCAGCTTGGGGGACAGGGGGCTCGATAACTATGGCTACACCTTC. The chain couples TRBV5-4 to TRBJ1-2; 12 bases match TRBD1. The V and J ends lost 0 bases and 1 base, in that order; junction bases with no gene match: 4. There are 17 residues in the CDR3. CDR1 and CDR2 (germline): SGHNT, YYREEE (reference sequence).

This rearrangement joins TRBV7-2 to TRBJ1-1, with D perhaps TRBD1 (5 bases). Germline assignment: CDR1 SGHTA and CDR2 FQGNSA. V was pared by 1 base and J by 3 bases, with 18 bases between. The CDR3 has 17 residues. CDR3: CASSLGNGLGGYTEAFF. The CDR3 nucleotides read TGTGCCAGCAGCTTAGGGAATGGGCTCGGGGGATACACTGAAGCTTTCTTT.

The chain recombines TRBV28 with TRBJ1-4, with D perhaps matching TRBD1 (6 bases). Germline CDR1 and CDR2: MDHEN and SYDVKM. CDR3 length equals 13 residues. The ends were cut back, 3 bases at V and 7 bases at J, with 9 bases in the middle. The DNA of the CDR3 is TGTGCCAGCAGTTTGGCAGGGGCTGAAAAACTGTTTTTT. Residues: CASSLAGAEKLFF.

The V gene is TRBV2, the J gene TRBJ2-3, with D hard to call. The V end was cut by 3 bases, the J end by 3 bases, with 13 bases between. This CDR3 contains 15 residues. The germline V gene encodes CDR1 SNHLY and CDR2 FYNNEI. The CDR3 coding sequence is TGTGCCAGCAGTGATTCAGGCCCAGGAACAGATACGCAGTATTTT. This translates into CASSDSGPGTDTQYF. Variable domain in full (rest from reference TRBV2 and TRBJ2-3): EPEVTQTPSHQVTQMGQEVILRCVPISNHLYFYWYRQILGQKVEFLVSFYNNEISEKSEIFDDQFSVERPDGSNFTLKIRSTKLEDSAMYFCASSDSGPGTDTQYFGPGTRLTVL.

The chain employs TRBV10-1 and TRBJ1-1; D is possibly TRBD1 (5 bases). Between the trimmed V and J ends, which lost 10 bases and 6 bases, there was a span of 21 bases. Germline assignment: CDR1 WNHNN and CDR2 SYGVQD (reference sequence). CDR3 length: 14 residues. CDR3 DNA: TGCGCCAAGCCGCGGGGGTCGTTATTCGCTGAAGCTTTCTTT. Residues: CAKPRGSLFAEAFF.

This clone was counted a few times. This rearrangement joins TRBV7-9 to TRBJ2-5; 10 nucleotides agree with TRBD2. Germline V gene data show CDR1 as SEHNR and CDR2 as FQNEAQ (reference sequence). Trimming removed 5 bases from V and 3 bases from J; junction bases left unmatched: 9. CDR3 length: 16 residues. CDR3 sequence: CASSLGLAEFEETQYF. The DNA of the CDR3 is TGTGCCAGCAGCCTCGGACTAGCGGAATTCGAAGAGACCCAGTACTTC. Drawing the rest from reference TRBV7-9 and TRBJ2-5, the complete variable domain is DTGVSQNPRHKITKRGQNVTFRCDPISEHNRLYWYRQTLGQGPEFLTYFQNEAQLEKSRLLSDRFSAERPKGSFSTLEIQRTEQGDSAMYLCASSLGLAEFEETQYFGPGTRLLVL.